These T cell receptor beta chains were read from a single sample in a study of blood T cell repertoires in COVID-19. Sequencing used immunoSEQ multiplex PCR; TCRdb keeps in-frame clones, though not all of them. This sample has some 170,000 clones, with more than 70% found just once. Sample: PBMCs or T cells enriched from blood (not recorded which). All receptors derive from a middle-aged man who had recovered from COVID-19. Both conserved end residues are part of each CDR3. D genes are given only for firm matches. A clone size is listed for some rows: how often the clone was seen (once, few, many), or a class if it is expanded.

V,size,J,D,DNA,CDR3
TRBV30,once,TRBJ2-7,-,TGTGCCTGGAGTGTAAGTCGCACGAAGCACGAGCAGTACTTC,CAWSVSRTKHEQYF
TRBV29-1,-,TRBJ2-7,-,TGCAGCGTTTCTCAAGGGGGACGCGAGCAGTACTTC,CSVSQGGREQYF
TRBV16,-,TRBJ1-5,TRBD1,TGTGCCAGCAGCCAATCAGACAGGGGGAGCAATCAGCCCCAGCATTTT,CASSQSDRGSNQPQHF
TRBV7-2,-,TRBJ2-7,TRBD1,TGTGCCAAGACACAGAACCAGAGACAGGGGGTGGACTACGAGCAGTACTTC,CAKTQNQRQGVDYEQYF
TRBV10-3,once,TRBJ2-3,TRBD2,TGTGCCATCAGTGAGTCACTAGCGGGGGGCCCTCCTGTAGATACGCAGTATTTT,CAISESLAGGPPVDTQYF
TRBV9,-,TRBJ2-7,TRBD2,TGTGCCAGCAGCGTAGGGACTAGCGGGGTCTACGAGCAGTACTTC,CASSVGTSGVYEQYF
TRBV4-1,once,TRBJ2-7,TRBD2,TGCGCCAGCAACCAAGCAGGACTAGCGGGAGCCTACGAGCAGTACTTC,CASNQAGLAGAYEQYF
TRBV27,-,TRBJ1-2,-,TGTGCCAGCAGTCTAACCTCAGGGGTTGGTGGCTACACCTTC,CASSLTSGVGGYTF
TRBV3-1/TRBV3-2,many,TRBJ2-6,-,TGTGCCAGCAGCCAAGATACAGGGTTCGTCAACGTCCTGACTTTC,CASSQDTGFVNVLTF
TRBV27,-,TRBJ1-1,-,TGTGCCAGCAGTTTAAACCCCCTGAGTGAAGCTTTCTTT,CASSLNPLSEAFF
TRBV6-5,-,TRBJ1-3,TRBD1,TGTGCCAGCAGTTACTCCGACAGGGTTGGAAACACCATATATTTT,CASSYSDRVGNTIYF
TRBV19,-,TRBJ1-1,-,TGTGCCAGTAGTATATTCAGCACTGAAGCTTTCTTT,CASSIFSTEAFF
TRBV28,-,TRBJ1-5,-,TGTGCCAGCAGCGACAGAGGCAATCAGCCCCAGCATTTT,CASSDRGNQPQHF
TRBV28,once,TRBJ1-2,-,TGTGCCAGCAGTTTAAGCACAGCCTATGGCTACACCTTC,CASSLSTAYGYTF
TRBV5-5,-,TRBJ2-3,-,TGTGCCAGCAGCCAGAGACAGCACACAGATACGCAGTATTTT,CASSQRQHTDTQYF
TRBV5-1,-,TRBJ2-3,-,TGCGCCAGCAGCGAGACAGCTACAGATACGCAGTATTTT,CASSETATDTQYF
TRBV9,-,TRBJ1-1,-,TGTGCCAGCAGCCCATCCAACCTTGGGGGGACTGAAGCTTTCTTT,CASSPSNLGGTEAFF
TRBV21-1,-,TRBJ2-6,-,TGTGCCAGCAGAGGATCCGGGGGAGCCCTTTCTGGGGCCAACGTCCTGACTTTC,CASRGSGGALSGANVLTF
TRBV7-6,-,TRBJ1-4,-,TGTGCCAGCAGCAGAGATCAGGGTAATGAAAAACTGTTTTTT,CASSRDQGNEKLFF
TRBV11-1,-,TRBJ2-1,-,TGTGCCAGCAGCTTGAGGAAAGACAGCTCCTACAATGAGCAGTTCTTC,CASSLRKDSSYNEQFF
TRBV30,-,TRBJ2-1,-,TGTGCCTGGAGTGCCTTCAGCGCTCACAATGAGCAGTTCTTC,CAWSAFSAHNEQFF
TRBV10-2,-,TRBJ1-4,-,TGCGCCAGCAGTGAGTCTACCGGGACAAGCGATGAAAAACTGTTTTTT,CASSESTGTSDEKLFF
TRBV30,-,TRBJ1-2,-,TGTGCCTGGACTACTGGGACGCCGGGGGGGGGCTACACCTTC,CAWTTGTPGGGYTF
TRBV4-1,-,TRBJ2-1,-,TGCGCCAGCAGCCACGGCGGGGACAGCTACAATGAGCAGTTCTTC,CASSHGGDSYNEQFF
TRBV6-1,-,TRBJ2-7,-,TGTGCCAGCAGTGACCTGGCTACCTTGAGGTCCTACGAGCAGTACTTC,CASSDLATLRSYEQYF
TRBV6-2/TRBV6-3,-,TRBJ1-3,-,TGTGCCAGCAGCCCACCGGGAGTCCGAAACACCATATATTTT,CASSPPGVRNTIYF
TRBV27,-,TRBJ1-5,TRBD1,TGTGCCAGCAGAAGACAGGGAGGCAATCAGCCCCAGCATTTT,CASRRQGGNQPQHF
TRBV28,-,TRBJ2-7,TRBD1,TGTGCCAGCAGTTTAGGAACAGGGGCCTACGAGCAGTACTTC,CASSLGTGAYEQYF
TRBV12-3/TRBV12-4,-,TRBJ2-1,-,TGTGCCAGCAGTCCCCCCCGGGATGAGCAGTTCTTC,CASSPPRDEQFF
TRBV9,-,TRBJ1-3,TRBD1,TGTGCCAGCAGCGCAGGGGGCGTGGACACCATATATTTT,CASSAGGVDTIYF
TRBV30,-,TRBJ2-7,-,TGTGCCTGGACCCCGCCCCCCGGGACTGCCGTCGAGCAGTACTTC,CAWTPPPGTAVEQYF
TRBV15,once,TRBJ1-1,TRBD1,TGTGCCACCAGCTCAACACGGACAGGGAAGATTGAAGCTTTCTTT,CATSSTRTGKIEAFF
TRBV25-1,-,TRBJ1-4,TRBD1,TGTGCCAGCAGGACGGACAGGGAGGGTGAAAAACTGTTTTTT,CASRTDREGEKLFF
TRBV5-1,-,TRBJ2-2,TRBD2,TGCGCCAGCAGCCTCGGGACTAGAGGTACCGGGGAGCTGTTTTTT,CASSLGTRGTGELFF
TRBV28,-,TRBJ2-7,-,TGTGCCAGCAGTCCCCTCGGAACAGTATCCTACGAGCAGTACTTC,CASSPLGTVSYEQYF
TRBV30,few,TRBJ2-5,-,TGTGCCTGGAGTGGAACTACGAGGGAGACCCAGTACTTC,CAWSGTTRETQYF
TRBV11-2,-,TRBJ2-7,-,TGTGCCAGCAGCGCGGGGATGGCCTACGAGCAGTACTTC,CASSAGMAYEQYF
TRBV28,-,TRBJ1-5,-,TGTGCCAGCAGTAAGGAGTTGAGTGGCAATCAGCCCCAGCATTTT,CASSKELSGNQPQHF